The 27 T cell receptor beta chains below all came from one sample that was sequenced in a study of metastatic and nonmetastatic thyroid tumors. Using MiXCR, TCRdb reanalyzed the PCR reads. There are about 48,000 clones in the sample; 22% occur only once, and roughly 3.8% lies in the top ten. Treatment of any kind had been given to no patient before thyroid surgery. Sequencing used blood. Source of these receptors: a male donor with papillary thyroid cancer or a benign thyroid nodule (not recorded which). Some clones in this sample may be carry-over from other donors' samples.

This chain connects TRBV6-2 or TRBV6-3 to TRBJ2-3, with D unresolved. Germline CDR1 is MNHEY and CDR2 is SVGEGT. V lost 6 bases and J lost 2, with 6 bases in between. The CDR3 consists of 12 residues. CDR3 sequence: CASRDPTDTQYF. The CDR3 nucleotides are TGTGCCAGCAGAGACCCCACAGATACGCAGTATTTT.

This sequence joins TRBV7-6 and TRBJ2-1, with unresolved D. The length of the CDR3 is 11 residues. CDR1 is SGHVS and CDR2 is FNYEAQ in the germline V gene. Trimming shortened V by 4 bases and J by 7 bases, and 5 bases separated the two germline ends. The chain's CDR3 is CASSSWNEQFF. In nucleotides, the CDR3 is TGTGCCAGCAGCTCGTGGAATGAGCAGTTCTTC.

This rearrangement joins TRBV19 to TRBJ1-6; D possibly corresponds to TRBD1 (6 bases). This CDR3 comprises 14 residues. The germline V gene encodes CDR1 LNHDA and CDR2 SQIVND (reference sequence). The V end was cut by 7 bases, the J end by 8 bases, with 15 bases between. This chain's CDR3 is CASTLDRTDSPLHF. The DNA for the CDR3 is TGTGCCAGTACCTTAGACAGGACTGATTCACCCCTCCACTTT.

This clone was detected many times. V and J are TRBV4-2 and TRBJ2-7; D might be TRBD1 (5 bases). V was shortened by 6 bases and J by 1 base, with 13 bases between the two germline ends. The germline V gene has CDR1 LGHNA and CDR2 YNFKEQ. The length of the CDR3 is 14 residues. The CDR3 region has the DNA TGTGCCAGCAGTCCTGTGACAGAATCCTACGAGCAGTACTTC. Encoded protein: CASSPVTESYEQYF.

This CDR3 is CASSQGHARSTDTQYF. DNA of the CDR3: TGCGCCAGCAGCCAAGGCCACGCTAGGAGCACAGATACGCAGTATTTT. The chain couples TRBV4-1 to TRBJ2-3; D remains unclear. The ends were cut back, 1 base at V and 0 bases at J, with 11 bases in the middle. Germline V gives CDR1 MGHRA, CDR2 YSYEKL. The CDR3 loop spans 16 amino acids.

This clone was detected ten times or more. V usage is TRBV3-1 and J usage is TRBJ1-1; no clear D gene. Germline CDR1 reads LGHDT; CDR2 reads YNNKEL (reference sequence). V gave up 6 bases and J gave up 6 bases, with 8 bases separating them. The CDR3 has 11 residues. CDR3 DNA: TGTGCCAGCAGTTTGAGCGCTGAAGCTTTCTTT. Its translation: CASSLSAEAFF.

A few counts support this clone. This chain links TRBV12-3 or TRBV12-4 with TRBJ2-1; D is perhaps TRBD2 (6 bases). The CDR3 contains 14 residues. Trimming took 5 bases from V and 10 from J, leaving 18 bases between them. This chain's CDR3 is CASSTELASTEQFF. The CDR3 DNA reads as TGTGCCAGCAGTACCGAACTAGCATCGACCGAGCAGTTCTTC.

The chain combines TRBV20-1 with TRBJ2-3, with 9 nucleotides matching TRBD1. With V trimmed by 6 bases and J by 0 bases, 4 bases remained unmatched. CDR1 DFQATT and CDR2 SNEGSKA come from the germline V gene (reference sequence). This CDR3 is 14 amino acids long. The CDR3 DNA reads as TGCAGTGCACGGACAGGGGCGAGCACAGATACGCAGTATTTT. Translated: CSARTGASTDTQYF.

This clone has ten or more counts. The V call is TRBV6-1, the J call TRBJ2-3; D is tentatively TRBD1 or TRBD2 (5 bases each). CDR1 MNHNS and CDR2 SASEGT come from the germline V gene. CDR3 length equals 16 residues. Trimming stripped 5 bases from V and 4 bases from J, with 19 bases between. CDR3 protein: CASSRRDGLGADTQYF. The CDR3 region has the DNA TGTGCCAGCAGTCGAAGGGACGGCCTGGGCGCAGATACGCAGTATTTT.

The V gene is TRBV27, the J gene TRBJ2-7, with 7 bases identical to TRBD2. V lost 2 bases and J lost 6; bases outside the gene matches: 7. The CDR3 has 14 residues. Germline CDR1 is MNHEY and CDR2 is SMNVEV (reference sequence). Here the CDR3 reads CASSLNGGRSEQYF. CDR3 in DNA: TGTGCCAGCAGTTTAAACGGGGGGAGAAGCGAGCAGTACTTC.

This clone was observed a handful of times. The chain employs TRBV20-1 and TRBJ2-5, with a tentative D call TRBD2 (6 bases). Trimming left V 2 bases short and J 5 bases short, with 12 bases between. The germline V gene encodes CDR1 DFQATT and CDR2 SNEGSKA (reference sequence). The CDR3 spans 13 residues. The CDR3 DNA reads TGCAGTGCTAGACGGGCAGGAGGGGAGACCCAGTACTTC. Amino acid sequence: CSARRAGGETQYF.

The chain combines TRBV6-4 with TRBJ2-2; D is undetermined. The germline V gene has CDR1 MRHNA and CDR2 SNTAGT. The CDR3 loop spans 14 amino acids. V lost 7 bases and J lost 3, with 12 bases in between. The CDR3, as DNA: TGTGCCAGCAAAGGAGACACGGACACCGGGGAGCTGTTTTTT. Protein: CASKGDTDTGELFF.

This clone was counted at least ten times. The chain couples TRBV5-1 to TRBJ2-3; D unresolved. The CDR3 sequence is 14 residues long. Germline V CDR1 and CDR2: SGHRS, YFSETQ. The germline V and J ends were trimmed by 0 bases and 1 base, with 6 bases remaining between them. The CDR3 region is CASSLGVGTDTQYF. In DNA, the CDR3 is TGCGCCAGCAGCTTGGGCGTGGGCACAGATACGCAGTATTTT.

Ten or more counts support this clone. The chain couples TRBV27 to TRBJ2-2; 10 bases fit TRBD2. V shed 3 bases and J 4 bases; nucleotides not matched to a gene: 17. The CDR3 spans 20 residues. Germline values: CDR1 MNHEY, CDR2 SMNVEV (reference sequence). The CDR3 spells CASSLVGLAGASRGTGELFF. The CDR3 DNA reads TGTGCCAGCAGTTTGGTGGGGCTAGCGGGAGCTTCCCGCGGCACCGGGGAGCTGTTTTTT.

V usage is TRBV24-1 and J usage is TRBJ2-1; D is undetermined. The V end was cut by 10 bases, the J end by 8 bases, with 11 bases between. The CDR3 runs 11 residues. Germline V gene lookup returns CDR1 KGHDR and CDR2 SFDVKD. Here the CDR3 DNA reads TGTGCCACTCGCGTCCGCGATGAGCAGTTCTTC. It encodes CATRVRDEQFF.

This clone was counted ten times or more. V usage is TRBV6-1 and J usage is TRBJ1-4; 10 positions agree with TRBD1. Germline loops: CDR1 MNHNS, CDR2 SASEGT. V lost 5 bases, J lost 6 bases, and 6 bases stayed unmatched. This CDR3 is built from 15 residues. The CDR3 spells CASSRDRGVYEKLFF. CDR3 bases: TGTGCCAGCAGTAGGGACAGGGGCGTTTATGAAAAACTGTTTTTT.

Only a few counts were recorded for this clone. One end of the junction fails to match germline, which may point to a read error. V and J are TRBV6-4 and TRBJ2-7; the match to TRBD2 covers 7 bases. In germline, CDR1 is MRHNA, CDR2 SNTAGT. CDR3 length: 17 residues. The CDR3 region has the DNA TGTGCCAGCAGTTATCTAGCGGCTAGCTGGTACTCCTATGAGCAGTACTTC. Translation: CASSYLAASWYSYEQYF.

The V and J genes are TRBV9 and TRBJ2-7, with D perhaps matching TRBD1 (6 bases). Looked up from germline, CDR1 is SGDLS and CDR2 is YYNGEE. The CDR3 has 15 residues. V was pared by 3 bases and J by 2 bases, with 15 bases between. The CDR3 is CASSGLDSHTYEQYF. CDR3 DNA sequence: TGTGCCAGCAGCGGCCTGGACAGTCACACCTACGAGCAGTACTTC. Variable domain in full (rest from reference TRBV9 and TRBJ2-7): DSGVTQTPKHLITATGQRVTLRCSPRSGDLSVYWYQQSLDQGLQFLIQYYNGEERAKGNILERFSAQQFPDLHSELNLSSLELGDSALYFCASSGLDSHTYEQYFGPGTRLTVT.

This clone occurred many times. The chain combines TRBV11-2 with TRBJ2-7, with D possibly TRBD1 on 5 matching bases. Trimming took 4 bases from V and 2 from J, leaving 9 bases between them. In germline, CDR1 is SGHAT, CDR2 FQNNGV. The CDR3 sequence is 13 residues long. CDR3 coding DNA: TGTGCCAGCAGCTCCGACAGAGCCTACGAGCAGTACTTC. It specifies CASSSDRAYEQYF.

This clone was observed at least ten times. The rearrangement uses TRBV2 and TRBJ1-5; no definite D call. The V end lost 1 base, the J end lost 2 bases, and 3 bases lay between the germline ends. Germline loops: CDR1 SNHLY, CDR2 FYNNEI. The CDR3 spans 13 residues. The CDR3 DNA is TGTGCCAGCAGTGAAGGGGGCAATCAGCCCCAGCATTTT. Translating it yields CASSEGGNQPQHF.

This clone was seen at least ten times. This rearrangement joins TRBV2 to TRBJ2-7; 9 bases align to TRBD1. Per the germline V gene, CDR1 is SNHLY and CDR2 is FYNNEI. CDR3 size: 16 residues. Trimming at V came to 7 bases and at J to 5 bases, leaving 15 bases not matched to a gene. DNA for the CDR3: TGTGCCAGCACTGGGGGACCGGGACAGGGTAACCACGAGCAGTACTTC. Translation gives CASTGGPGQGNHEQYF.

This clone was observed a few times. Given a much more abundant clone one base away, this may be a read error. This chain connects TRBV6-1 to TRBJ2-7, with 8 nucleotides matching TRBD2. In germline, CDR1 is MNHNS, CDR2 SASEGT. CDR3 length: 15 amino acids. In DNA, the CDR3 is TGTGCCAGCAGTGGTGCGGGACTAGGCGATTACGAGAAGTACTTC. Protein: CASSGAGLGDYEKYF.

This clone was seen repeatedly, ten times or more. The rearrangement links TRBV11-2 to TRBJ2-1, with D tentatively TRBD2 (6 bases). The germline V gene encodes CDR1 SGHAT and CDR2 FQNNGV. This CDR3 is built from 12 residues. V was pared by 6 bases and J by 10 bases, with 13 bases between. The CDR3 DNA sequence: TGTGCCAGCAGGTCGGGACTCTCCGAGCAGTTCTTC. The encoded protein is CASRSGLSEQFF.

The V and J genes are TRBV6-1 and TRBJ2-1, with no clear D. Germline V gene sequence: CDR1 MNHNS, CDR2 SASEGT. There are 12 residues in the CDR3. Trimming pared 7 bases from V and 5 bases from J, leaving 9 bases between. As DNA, the CDR3 is TGTGCCAGCATTGGCTGGAACAATGAGCAGTTCTTC. Encoded protein: CASIGWNNEQFF.

Concerning this clone itself: One junction end disagrees with the germline gene, perhaps due to a read error. The CDR3 sequence: CASSLADTKYF. CDR3 sequence (DNA): TGTGCCAGCAGCCTAGCAGATACGAAGTATTTT. The V gene is TRBV7-8, the J gene TRBJ2-3, with a tentative D call TRBD2 (5 bases). CDR1 is SGHVS and CDR2 is FQNEAQ in the germline V gene. CDR3 length equals 11 residues.

This clone was seen ten or more times. The chain is built from TRBV2 and TRBJ1-4, with unresolved D. The V end was cut by 7 bases, the J end by 8 bases, with 17 bases between. The CDR3 is made up of 14 amino acids. Germline values: CDR1 SNHLY, CDR2 FYNNEI. The CDR3 spells CASTIGQTGEKLFF. As DNA, the CDR3 is TGTGCCAGCACCATTGGCCAAACGGGCGAAAAACTGTTTTTT.

This chain links TRBV4-1 with TRBJ1-1; D gene unclear. This CDR3 spans 14 amino acids. Germline lookup yields CDR1 MGHRA and CDR2 YSYEKL. The V and J ends lost 11 bases and 7 bases respectively, with 23 bases between them. CDR3 nucleotides: TGCGCCTGCACCCGACCGGTGACGGGCAGTGAAGCTTTCTTT. This codes for CACTRPVTGSEAFF.